This T cell receptor beta chain was profiled in a study of T cells in Graves' hyperthyroidism and ophthalmopathy. RNA transcripts provided the source from which TCR beta CDR3 regions were amplified. First-round RT-PCR of the TCR CDR3 relied on the HTBI primer set. TCRdb reprocessed the multiplex PCR reads with MiXCR, giving one entry per CDR3 protein. The sample consists of some 300,000 distinct CDR3 sequences, roughly 13% of them appearing once. The V gene lost 5 bases and the J gene lost 7 bases, with 21 bases spanning the gap. Germline CDR1 SGHVS, CDR2 FQNEAQ. The CDR3 has 16 residues. This clonotype was seen repeatedly, ten times or more.

The J gene is TRBJ1-5, the V gene TRBV7-8, with D perhaps TRBD1 (6 bases). Sequenced input: blood. The receptor was derived from a woman in her thirties or forties with Graves' hyperthyroidism. The CDR3 sequence is CASSQAGRGAQQPQHF. The DNA for the CDR3 is TGTGCCAGCAGCCAAGCGGGGCGGGGGGCGCAGCAGCCCCAGCATTTT.